This TCR beta chain was sequenced in a study of a mutant IDH1 vaccine in newly diagnosed glioma. Study summary: Investigators started vaccination 4-6 weeks after radiotherapy alone, or with temozolomide cycles. The treated population exhibited a male proportion of roughly 62%, a female proportion of roughly 40%, and a mean age of about 40 years.

Time point described: week 35, safety follow-up. The content of each vaccine dose was 300 ug of mutant IDH1 20-mer peptide, and topical imiquimod accompanied it. New astrocytomas of WHO grade 3 or 4 that were IDH1-mutant and ATRX-lost were found in the donors. Only in-frame clones appear in the TCRdb table, and some are missing; sequencing was by immunoSEQ multiplex PCR. Here the sample spans about 54,000 clones, approximately 81% being singletons. Only one count was recorded for this clone. What it recognizes is unknown. The ends were cut back, 2 bases at V and 4 bases at J, with 12 bases in the middle. Looked up from germline, CDR1 is SGDLS and CDR2 is YYNGEE. CDR3 length: 15 amino acids.

The chain combines TRBV9 with TRBJ2-2; possible D gene TRBD1, 6 bases. The clonotype originates from a woman between 18 and 30 years old with glioma. The sequenced sample was PBMCs, obtained from a glioma patient whose treatment included an IDH1 peptide vaccine. This CDR3 is CASSVYGGGTGELFF. In nucleotides, the CDR3 is TGTGCCAGCAGCGTCTATGGGGGCGGCACCGGGGAGCTGTTTTTT.